This TCR beta chain was captured in a study of Graves' ophthalmopathy and Graves' hyperthyroidism. A duration under 3 months, NOSPECS ≥4, CAS ≥3 and moderate-to-severe activity characterized the donors with ophthalmopathy. Each diagnosis was determined on the basis of clinical symptoms, serum thyroxine, TRAb, thyroid ultrasound and orbital computed tomography. Using RNA transcripts, the TCR beta CDR3 regions were amplified. In the first round, RT-PCR was carried out with HTBI primers, and a multiplex PCR formed the second round. TCRdb reprocessed the multiplex PCR reads via MiXCR and lists one record per CDR3 protein. The sample includes 200,000 to 250,000 distinct CDR3 sequences, roughly 21% of them seen just once. This clonotype was recorded at least ten times. A junction boundary mismatches the germline segment, possibly from a read error. The sequenced sample consisted of peripheral blood. This clonotype was sampled from a woman aged 45 to 65 with Graves' ophthalmopathy.

In nucleotides, the CDR3 is TGTGCCAGCAGTGATAGGGACCAGATAGAGGCCCAGTACTTC. Translating gives CASSDRDQIEAQYF. The chain couples TRBV2 to TRBJ2-5; D tentatively fits TRBD1 or TRBD2 (5 bases each). The germline V gene has CDR1 SNHLY and CDR2 FYNNEI. The CDR3 contains 14 residues.